Listed below are T cell receptor beta chains from one sample, sequenced in a study of cytomegalovirus exposure and HLA in healthy donors. The assay was immunoSEQ multiplex PCR, and TCRdb's table has in-frame clones only and misses some. Of about 140,000 clones in the sample, 80% are singletons; the top ten hold approximately 2.1%. Specimen: PBMCs. Source of these receptors: a young man in good health and CMV-seronegative. The CDR3 runs from the conserved cysteine through the conserved F or W. The D gene is left open where the match is weak. Not every row has a clone size; where given, it reads once, few, many or a size class.

D,J,size,V,DNA,CDR3
TRBD1,TRBJ2-6,.,TRBV5-6,TGTGCCAGCAGCTTGGAGGGGGCGGAGGGGGCCAACGTCCTGACTTTC,CASSLEGAEGANVLTF
.,TRBJ1-2,.,TRBV6-5,TGTGCCAGCAGTTCCCTAGATTGGAACTATGGCTACACCTTC,CASSSLDWNYGYTF
TRBD2,TRBJ2-1,.,TRBV11-2,TGTGCCAGCAGCTTAGATCTGGCGGGAGGAATTACTCATCATGAGCAGTTCTTC,CASSLDLAGGITHHEQFF
.,TRBJ1-3,.,TRBV9,TGTGCCAGCAGCGCTACCAGACACGTCTCTGGAAACACCATATATTTT,CASSATRHVSGNTIYF
.,TRBJ1-4,.,TRBV6-5,TGTGCCAGCAGTTCCACCCGGGACATCAGAAAACTGTTTTTT,CASSSTRDIRKLFF
TRBD1,TRBJ1-2,.,TRBV5-4,TGTGCCAGCAGCGCCCGACAGGGGGCGCGGAACTATGGCTACACCTTC,CASSARQGARNYGYTF
.,TRBJ2-4,.,TRBV19,TGTGCCAGTAGTTATCTAGGGGGTGCCAAAAACATTCAGTACTTC,CASSYLGGAKNIQYF
TRBD2,TRBJ2-1,few,TRBV7-9,TGTTCCAGCAGCTTACAGCGGGAGGGCAGATGGAATGAGCAGTTCTTC,CSSSLQREGRWNEQFF
TRBD1,TRBJ2-6,.,TRBV10-3,TGTGCCATCAGTGAGTCGACAGGGGGCATTGGGGCCAACGTCCTGACTTTC,CAISESTGGIGANVLTF
.,TRBJ2-1,.,TRBV29-1,TGCAGCGTTGAGGGGCTCAAGGGCAATGAGCAGTTCTTC,CSVEGLKGNEQFF
.,TRBJ2-5,.,TRBV7-9,TGTGCCAGCACCTCGGGGTCCACCCAAGAGACCCAGTACTTC,CASTSGSTQETQYF
.,TRBJ1-1,.,TRBV2,TGTGCCAGCAGCTACCGGGGAGGAGGGTCTGAAGCTTTCTTT,CASSYRGGGSEAFF
.,TRBJ1-2,.,TRBV15,TGTGCCACCAGCGTCGACGGAGTATATGGCTACACCTTC,CATSVDGVYGYTF
.,TRBJ1-1,.,TRBV25-1,TGTGCCAGCAGTGGAATCGGCAGAACTAAAGCTTTCTTT,CASSGIGRTKAFF
TRBD2,TRBJ2-1,.,TRBV29-1,TGCAGCGTTACCACTAGCGCAGGGTACAATGAGCAGTTCTTC,CSVTTSAGYNEQFF
.,TRBJ2-1,.,TRBV7-2,TGTGCCAGCAGCTTTACGGGCCCGGAGGTGATGGATGAGCAGTTCTTC,CASSFTGPEVMDEQFF
.,TRBJ2-1,once,TRBV7-2,TGTGCCAGCAGCTTATCCATGTCATCCTACAATGAGCAGTTCTTC,CASSLSMSSYNEQFF
.,TRBJ1-2,.,TRBV25-1,TGTGCCAGCAGTGAACCAGGGCGGTATGGCTACACCTTC,CASSEPGRYGYTF
.,TRBJ1-1,.,TRBV5-1,TGCGCCAGCAAGGGGGGGGCAGTGAACACTGAAGCTTTCTTT,CASKGGAVNTEAFF
.,TRBJ2-5,.,TRBV5-1,TGCGCCAGCAGCTTGGCCCGGACTACCTCAGAGACCCAGTACTTC,CASSLARTTSETQYF
TRBD2,TRBJ2-3,.,TRBV25-1,TGTGCCAGCAGCCCTAGGGAGGGACGACAAGATACGCAGTATTTT,CASSPREGRQDTQYF
TRBD1,TRBJ1-1,.,TRBV19,TGTGCCAGTATTGACAGGGGCGTCAGTGAAGCTTTCTTT,CASIDRGVSEAFF
TRBD1,TRBJ1-4,.,TRBV7-9,TGTGCCAGCAGCTTGCGTGGCGGGACAGGGGGAGAAAAACTGTTTTTT,CASSLRGGTGGEKLFF
TRBD2,TRBJ2-6,.,TRBV6-4,TGTGCCAGCAGTGACGAGGGAGGGGCTGGGGCCAACGTCCTGACTTTC,CASSDEGGAGANVLTF
.,TRBJ2-5,.,TRBV14,TGTGCCAGCAGCCAAGAATTCAGGTCAGAGACCCAGTACTTC,CASSQEFRSETQYF
TRBD1,TRBJ2-7,.,TRBV5-1,TGCGCCAGCAGCTTGTGGACAGGGGCCTACGAGCAGTACTTC,CASSLWTGAYEQYF
TRBD2,TRBJ2-2,once,TRBV18,TGTGCCAGCTCACCACAGCGAGCGGGAGTAATCGGGGAGCTGTTTTTT,CASSPQRAGVIGELFF
TRBD1,TRBJ2-7,.,TRBV6-5,TGTGCCAGCAGCCGGGACAGGCTAAGGTACGAGCAGTACTTC,CASSRDRLRYEQYF
.,TRBJ2-7,.,TRBV27,TGTGCCAGCAGTCCCAGCGGCACCTACGAGCAGTACTTC,CASSPSGTYEQYF
.,TRBJ1-3,.,TRBV19,TGTGCCAGCAGATTGGGACTCTCTGGAAACACCATATATTTT,CASRLGLSGNTIYF
.,TRBJ2-7,.,TRBV7-9,TGTGCCAGCAGCCACAGGGCCTACGAGCAGTACTTC,CASSHRAYEQYF
TRBD2,TRBJ2-1,.,TRBV19,TGTGCCAGTAGTTCAGGACTAGCGGGATCGTACAATGAGCAGTTCTTC,CASSSGLAGSYNEQFF
.,TRBJ2-1,.,TRBV5-4,TGTGCCAGCAGCTTGATACTGTGGGAGCGGCTTAATTATGAGCAGTTCTTC,CASSLILWERLNYEQFF
TRBD2,TRBJ2-1,.,TRBV5-1,TGCGCCAGCAGCTCGGGACTAGCGGGAGTCGATGAGCAGTTCTTC,CASSSGLAGVDEQFF
.,TRBJ2-7,.,TRBV7-2,TGTGCCAGCAGCTTCGGACAGCGCTTCGAGCAGTACTTC,CASSFGQRFEQYF
.,TRBJ1-5,.,TRBV2,TGTGCCAGCAGCAAAGTGGAGGGGAGCAATCAGCCCCAGCATTTT,CASSKVEGSNQPQHF
TRBD1,TRBJ1-5,.,TRBV18,TGTGCCAGCTCACTCCAAGGACAGGATCAGCCCCAGCATTTT,CASSLQGQDQPQHF
.,TRBJ2-7,.,TRBV10-3,TGTGCCATCGGAGCGGAGACTTACGAGCAGTACTTC,CAIGAETYEQYF
TRBD1,TRBJ1-2,.,TRBV29-1,TGCAGCGTTACTGGGACAGGGACTTCTCCTAACTATGGCTACACCTTC,CSVTGTGTSPNYGYTF
.,TRBJ2-5,once,TRBV5-4,TGTGCCAGCGGGGGAGGACCCCAATCACAAGAGACCCAGTACTTC,CASGGGPQSQETQYF
TRBD2,TRBJ2-7,.,TRBV10-3,TGTGCCGCCACAGGGACTAGCGGGAGCTACGAGCAGTACTTC,CAATGTSGSYEQYF
TRBD1,TRBJ1-5,.,TRBV29-1,TGCAGCGTTGGGGACAGCCCTTATCAGCCCCAGCATTTT,CSVGDSPYQPQHF
.,TRBJ2-1,.,TRBV7-9,TGTGCCAGCAGCTCAGACAATGAGCAGTTCTTC,CASSSDNEQFF
.,TRBJ1-1,.,TRBV10-3,TGTGCCATCAGTGAGTCGTTGCAGGGCTATGAAGCTTTCTTT,CAISESLQGYEAFF